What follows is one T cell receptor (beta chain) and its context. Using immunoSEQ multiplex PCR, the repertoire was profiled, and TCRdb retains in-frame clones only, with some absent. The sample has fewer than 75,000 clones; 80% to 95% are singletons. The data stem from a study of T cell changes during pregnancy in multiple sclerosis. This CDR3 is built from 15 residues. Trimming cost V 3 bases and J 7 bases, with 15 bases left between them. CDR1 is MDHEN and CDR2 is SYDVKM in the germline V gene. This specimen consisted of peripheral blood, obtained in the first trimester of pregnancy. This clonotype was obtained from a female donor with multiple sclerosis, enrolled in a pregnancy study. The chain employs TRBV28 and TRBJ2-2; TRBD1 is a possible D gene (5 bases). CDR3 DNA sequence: TGTGCCAGCAGTTTGGTGGCTGGGGCGAGCGGGGAGCTGTTTTTT. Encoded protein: CASSLVAGASGELFF.